This T cell receptor beta chain emerged from a study of radiotherapy plus CTLA-4 blockade in lung cancer. Across the study: Objective responses were seen in around 19% of patients, disease control in over 25%. Overall study results and limits: According to reports, early shifts in blood T cell clones, alongside interferon-beta, forecast response most accurately. In blood, after radiotherapy plus ipilimumab, tumor-derived TCR clones expanded.

Enrolled patients, whose metastatic non-small-cell lung cancer was chemo-refractory, received focal radiation plus CTLA-4 blockade with ipilimumab. Note on this clone: The antigen is undetermined.

Germline CDR1 and CDR2: SGHRS and YFSETQ. CDR3 size: 13 residues. V was clipped by 2 bases and J by 4 bases, with 9 bases between them. Only in-frame clones appear in the TCRdb table, and some are missing; sequencing was by immunoSEQ multiplex PCR. This sample has tens of thousands of clones; approximately 86% occur once, and the top ten carry 15% to 20%. The genes are TRBV5-1 and TRBJ1-2; possibly TRBD1 for D (5 bases). Specimen: peripheral blood, collected from a patient treated with radiotherapy plus ipilimumab. This receptor was taken from a human donor with non-small cell lung cancer that progressed on radiotherapy plus ipilimumab. Here the CDR3 reads CASSLAGSYGYTF. The CDR3 DNA reads TGCGCCAGCAGCTTAGCAGGGTCCTATGGCTACACCTTC.